This T cell receptor (beta chain) was identified during a study of blood T cell repertoires in COVID-19. Across the whole study: The analysed material was cDNA or gDNA that came from T cells, B-cell-depleted T cells, or PBMCs.

CDR3 length: 16 amino acids. The junction had 4 bases not matched to a gene; V was cut back by 2 bases and J by 1 base. From germline, CDR1 is KGHDR and CDR2 SFDVKD. One Seattle source followed patients from active infection through their disease course. Original processing notes: Amplifying reference gene primers gave estimates of nucleated cell counts. The assay was immunoSEQ multiplex PCR, and TCRdb's table has in-frame clones only and misses some. V, J and clone size are those of that table, while D and trimming were read from the DNA. The table shows over 450,000 clones, with roughly 87% occurring only once.

Sequences were obtained from peripheral blood. The rearrangement joins TRBV24-1 to TRBJ2-3; TRBD1 agrees at 8 bases. The source is a man aged 18 to 35 with COVID-19, enrolled during active disease. The CDR3 loop is CATSDYAGGRTDTQYF. The CDR3 bases are TGTGCCACCAGTGATTATGCAGGGGGCCGCACAGATACGCAGTATTTT.